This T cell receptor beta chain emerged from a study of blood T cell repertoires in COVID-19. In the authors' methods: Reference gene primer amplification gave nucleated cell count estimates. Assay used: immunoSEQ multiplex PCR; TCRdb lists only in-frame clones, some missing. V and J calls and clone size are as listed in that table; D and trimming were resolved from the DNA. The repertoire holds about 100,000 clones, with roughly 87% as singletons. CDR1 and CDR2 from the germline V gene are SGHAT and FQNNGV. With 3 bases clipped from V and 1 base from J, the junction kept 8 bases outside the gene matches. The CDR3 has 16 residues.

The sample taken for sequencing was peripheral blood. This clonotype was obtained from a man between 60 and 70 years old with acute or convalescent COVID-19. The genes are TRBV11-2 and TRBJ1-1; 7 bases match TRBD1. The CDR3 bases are TGTGCCAGCAGCTTGCACCCGGGGACAGCGAACACTGAAGCTTTCTTT. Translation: CASSLHPGTANTEAFF.